The subject of this entry is one TCR beta chain. Germline V CDR1 and CDR2: LNHNV, YYDKDF (reference sequence). The CDR3 runs to 14 residues. The V and J ends lost 3 bases and 8 bases respectively, with 16 bases between them. The entry originates in a study of blood T cells in healthy people across ages. Sample-barcoded 5' priming and a J-beta primer mix drove a second PCR of roughly 6 to 12 cycles. Using its own MiXCR run on the 5' RACE reads, TCRdb lists one record per CDR3 protein. The table has roughly 2 million distinct CDR3 sequences, 49% seen once. The sequencing sample was made of blood. This sequence joins TRBV15 and TRBJ1-2; possible D gene TRBD1, 6 bases. This receptor was taken from a woman aged 40 to 49 in good health. CDR3 DNA: TGTGCCACCAGCAGCCTAGGGGGGGGTGAGGGCTACACCTTC. Translated, it gives CATSSLGGGEGYTF.